Listed below are T cell receptor beta chains from one sample, sequenced in a study of T cells after yellow fever vaccination. TCRdb ran MiXCR on the 5' RACE reads and lists one entry per CDR3 protein. The sample records under 600,000 distinct CDR3 sequences, about a fifth being singletons. Specimen: PBMCs, collected about 21 days after the first yellow fever vaccination. The source is a man in his late teens or twenties who received the YFV17D yellow fever vaccine. The CDR3 runs from the conserved cysteine through the conserved F or W. A D gene is named only where the DNA matches it firmly. Size values are once, few and many counts, or a class for expanded clones, and some rows have none.

v_gene	abundance	d_gene	j_gene	CDR3aa	CDR3nt
TRBV11-2	NA	TRBD1	TRBJ2-3	CASSPPTGDQDTQYF	TGTGCCAGCAGCCCCCCGACAGGGGACCAAGATACGCAGTATTTT
TRBV6-5	many	NA	TRBJ2-5	CASSYGNWVGETQYF	TGTGCCAGCAGTTACGGAAACTGGGTGGGGGAGACCCAGTACTTC
TRBV7-2	NA	NA	TRBJ2-7	CASSLEMGAQGREQYF	TGTGCCAGCAGCTTAGAAATGGGAGCGCAGGGAAGGGAGCAGTACTTC
TRBV7-3	NA	NA	TRBJ2-4	CASSLTSTGTMAKNIQYF	TGTGCCAGCAGCTTAACGAGTACAGGGACGATGGCCAAAAACATTCAGTACTTC
TRBV7-2	few	TRBD2	TRBJ2-5	CASSLSRSSGGIETQYF	TGTGCCAGCAGCTTAAGTCGGTCTAGCGGGGGAATAGAGACCCAGTACTTC
TRBV6-1	few	NA	TRBJ1-1	CASRMGQRAEAFF	TGTGCCAGCAGAATGGGACAAAGGGCTGAAGCTTTCTTT
TRBV20-1	few	NA	TRBJ2-7	CSARDPATGTFVYEQYF	TGCAGTGCTAGAGATCCGGCGACAGGGACTTTTGTCTACGAGCAGTACTTC
TRBV10-3	NA	NA	TRBJ2-3	CAIQLDSSTDTQYF	TGTGCCATTCAACTAGACTCTAGCACAGATACGCAGTATTTT
TRBV7-2	NA	NA	TRBJ1-5	CASSLVGSEGQPQHF	TGTGCCAGCAGCCTCGTGGGGTCTGAGGGTCAGCCCCAGCATTTT
TRBV3-1	few	NA	TRBJ2-1	CASSQGGWISSYNEQFF	TGTGCCAGCAGCCAAGGGGGCTGGATTAGCTCCTACAATGAGCAGTTCTTC
TRBV4-3	many	TRBD2	TRBJ2-1	CASSQASGGYNEQFF	TGCGCCAGCAGCCAGGCCAGCGGGGGATACAATGAGCAGTTCTTC
TRBV7-9	few	NA	TRBJ1-1	CASSSRQAGRAEAFF	TGTGCCAGCAGCTCCCGTCAGGCAGGGCGGGCGGAAGCTTTCTTT
TRBV6-5	few	NA	TRBJ2-3	CASSFANTQYF	TGTGCCAGCAGTTTTGCGAATACGCAGTATTTT
TRBV18	NA	NA	TRBJ1-3	CASSPIAASRSGNTIYF	TGTGCCAGCTCACCAATAGCTGCGTCTCGCTCTGGAAACACCATATATTTT
TRBV20-1	NA	TRBD1	TRBJ2-5	CSAKGQGRQETQYF	TGCAGTGCCAAGGGACAGGGGCGACAAGAGACCCAGTACTTC
TRBV3-1	once	TRBD2	TRBJ2-1	CASSTSGGPAREQFF	TGTGCCAGCAGCACAAGCGGGGGGCCTGCCCGGGAGCAGTTCTTC
TRBV7-9	NA	NA	TRBJ1-2	CASSLAPRDGGYTF	TGTGCCAGCAGCTTAGCGCCTCGGGATGGTGGCTACACCTTC